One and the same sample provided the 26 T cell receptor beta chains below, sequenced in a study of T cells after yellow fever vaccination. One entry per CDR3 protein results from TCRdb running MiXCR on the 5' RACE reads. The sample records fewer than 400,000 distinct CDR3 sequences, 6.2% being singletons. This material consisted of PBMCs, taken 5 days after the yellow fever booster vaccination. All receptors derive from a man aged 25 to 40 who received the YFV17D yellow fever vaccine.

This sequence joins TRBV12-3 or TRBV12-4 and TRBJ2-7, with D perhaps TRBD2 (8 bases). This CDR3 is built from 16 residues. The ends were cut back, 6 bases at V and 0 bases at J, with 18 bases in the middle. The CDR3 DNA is TGTGCCAGCAGCGGGGGGGGACAGAAAAGCTCCTACGAGCAGTACTTC. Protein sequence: CASSGGGQKSSYEQYF.

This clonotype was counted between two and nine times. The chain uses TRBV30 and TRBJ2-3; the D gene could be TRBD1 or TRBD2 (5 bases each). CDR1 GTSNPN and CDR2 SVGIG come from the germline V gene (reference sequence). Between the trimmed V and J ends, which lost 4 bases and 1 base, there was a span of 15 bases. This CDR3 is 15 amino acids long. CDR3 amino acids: CAWTRGEGRTDTQYF. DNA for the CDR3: TGTGCCTGGACAAGGGGAGAAGGTCGCACAGATACGCAGTATTTT.

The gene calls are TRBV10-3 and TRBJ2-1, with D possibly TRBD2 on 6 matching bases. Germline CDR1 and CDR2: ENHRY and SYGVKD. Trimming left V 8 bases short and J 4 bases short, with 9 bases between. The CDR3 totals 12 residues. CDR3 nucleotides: TGTGCCATCGTGGGACTTTACAATGAGCAGTTCTTC. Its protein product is CAIVGLYNEQFF.

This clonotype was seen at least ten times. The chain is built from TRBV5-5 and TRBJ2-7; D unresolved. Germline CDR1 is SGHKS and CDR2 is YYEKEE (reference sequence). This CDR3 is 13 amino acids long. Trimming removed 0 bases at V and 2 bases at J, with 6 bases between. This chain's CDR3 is CASSLAQTYEQYF. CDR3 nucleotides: TGTGCCAGCAGCTTGGCGCAGACCTACGAGCAGTACTTC.

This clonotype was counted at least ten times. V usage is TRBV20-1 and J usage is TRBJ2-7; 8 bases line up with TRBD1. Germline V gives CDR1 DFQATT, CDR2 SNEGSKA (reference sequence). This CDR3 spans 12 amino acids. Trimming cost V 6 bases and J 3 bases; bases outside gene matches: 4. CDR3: CSASGQGYEQYF. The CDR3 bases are TGCAGTGCGTCAGGACAGGGCTACGAGCAGTACTTC.

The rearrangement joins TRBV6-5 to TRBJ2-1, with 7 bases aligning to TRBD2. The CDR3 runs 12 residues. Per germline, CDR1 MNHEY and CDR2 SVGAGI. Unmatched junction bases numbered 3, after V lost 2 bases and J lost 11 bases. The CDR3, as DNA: TGTGCCAGCAGTTACCGCGGGAGTAAGCAGTTCTTC. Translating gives CASSYRGSKQFF.

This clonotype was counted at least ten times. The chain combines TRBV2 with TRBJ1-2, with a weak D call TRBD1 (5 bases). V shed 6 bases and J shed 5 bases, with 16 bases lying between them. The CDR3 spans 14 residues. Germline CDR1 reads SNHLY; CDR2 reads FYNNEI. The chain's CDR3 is CASSDSRLGYGYTF. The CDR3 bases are TGTGCCAGCAGCGACAGCCGTCTCGGGTATGGCTACACCTTC.

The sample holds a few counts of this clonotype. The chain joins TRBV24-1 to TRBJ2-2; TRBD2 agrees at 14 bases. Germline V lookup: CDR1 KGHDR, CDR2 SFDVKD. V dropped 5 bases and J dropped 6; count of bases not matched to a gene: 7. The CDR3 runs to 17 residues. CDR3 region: CATSVLPGLAGAGELFF. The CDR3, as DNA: TGTGCCACCAGTGTCCTTCCGGGACTAGCGGGAGCCGGGGAGCTGTTTTTT.

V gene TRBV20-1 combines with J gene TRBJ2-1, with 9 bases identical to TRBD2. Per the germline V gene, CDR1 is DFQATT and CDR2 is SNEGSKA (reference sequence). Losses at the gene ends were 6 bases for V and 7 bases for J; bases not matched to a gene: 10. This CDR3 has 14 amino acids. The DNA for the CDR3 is TGCAGTGCCCCAGATAGCGGGAGCCTAAATGAGCAGTTCTTC. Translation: CSAPDSGSLNEQFF.

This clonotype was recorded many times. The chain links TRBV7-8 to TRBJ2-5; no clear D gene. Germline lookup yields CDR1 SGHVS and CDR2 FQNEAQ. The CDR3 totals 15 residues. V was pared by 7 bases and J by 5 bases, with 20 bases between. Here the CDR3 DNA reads TGTGCCAGCACCCTCATGGGATTCCACGGGGAGACCCAGTACTTC. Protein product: CASTLMGFHGETQYF. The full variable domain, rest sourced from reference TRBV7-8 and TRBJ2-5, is GAGVSQSPRYKVAKRGQDVALRCDPISGHVSLFWYQQALGQGPEFLTYFQNEAQLDKSGLPSDRFFAERPEGSVSTLKIQRTQQEDSAVYLCASTLMGFHGETQYFGPGTRLLVL.

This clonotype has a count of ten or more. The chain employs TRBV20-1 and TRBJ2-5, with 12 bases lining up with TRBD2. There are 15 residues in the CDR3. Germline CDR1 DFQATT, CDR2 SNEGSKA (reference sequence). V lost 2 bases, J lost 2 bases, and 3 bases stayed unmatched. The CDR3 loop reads CSARRLAGAQETQYF. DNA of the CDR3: TGCAGTGCTAGACGACTAGCGGGAGCTCAAGAGACCCAGTACTTC.

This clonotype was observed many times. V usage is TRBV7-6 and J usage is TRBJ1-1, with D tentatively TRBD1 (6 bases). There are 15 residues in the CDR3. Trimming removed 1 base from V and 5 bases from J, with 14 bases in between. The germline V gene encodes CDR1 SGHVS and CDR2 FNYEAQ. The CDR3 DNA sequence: TGTGCCAGCAGCTTAGAGGTGGCAGGGGATACTGAAGCTTTCTTT. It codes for CASSLEVAGDTEAFF.

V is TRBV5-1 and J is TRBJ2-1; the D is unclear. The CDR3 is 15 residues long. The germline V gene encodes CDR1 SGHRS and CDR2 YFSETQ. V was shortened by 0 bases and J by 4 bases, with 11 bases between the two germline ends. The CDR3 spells CASSLVDPIYNEQFF. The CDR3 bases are TGCGCCAGCAGCTTGGTAGACCCAATTTACAATGAGCAGTTCTTC.

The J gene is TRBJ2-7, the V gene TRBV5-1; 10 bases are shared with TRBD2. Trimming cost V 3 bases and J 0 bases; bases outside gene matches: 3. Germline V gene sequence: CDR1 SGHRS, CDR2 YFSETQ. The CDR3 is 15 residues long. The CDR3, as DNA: TGCGCCAGCAGCTCTATAGCGGGAGGCTCCTACGAGCAGTACTTC. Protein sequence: CASSSIAGGSYEQYF.

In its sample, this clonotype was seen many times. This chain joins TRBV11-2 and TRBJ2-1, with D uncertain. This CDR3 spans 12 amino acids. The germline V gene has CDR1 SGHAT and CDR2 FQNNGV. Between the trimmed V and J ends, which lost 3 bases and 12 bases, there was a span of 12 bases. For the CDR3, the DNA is TGTGCCAGCAGCTTGAGTGCCGGGTCGCAGTTCTTC. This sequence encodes CASSLSAGSQFF.

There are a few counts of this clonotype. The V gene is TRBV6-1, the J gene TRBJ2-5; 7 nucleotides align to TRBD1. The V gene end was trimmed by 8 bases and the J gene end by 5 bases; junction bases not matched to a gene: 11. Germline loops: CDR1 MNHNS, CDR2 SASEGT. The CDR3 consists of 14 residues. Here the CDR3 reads CASSGTVTRETQYF. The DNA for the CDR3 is TGTGCCAGCTCCGGGACAGTGACGAGGGAGACCCAGTACTTC.

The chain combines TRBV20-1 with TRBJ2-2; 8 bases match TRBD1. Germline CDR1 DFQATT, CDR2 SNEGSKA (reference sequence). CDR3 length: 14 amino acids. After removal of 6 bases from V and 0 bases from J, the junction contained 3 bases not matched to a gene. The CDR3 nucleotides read TGCAGTGCCCTGGACAGGGCGAACACCGGGGAGCTGTTTTTT. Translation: CSALDRANTGELFF.

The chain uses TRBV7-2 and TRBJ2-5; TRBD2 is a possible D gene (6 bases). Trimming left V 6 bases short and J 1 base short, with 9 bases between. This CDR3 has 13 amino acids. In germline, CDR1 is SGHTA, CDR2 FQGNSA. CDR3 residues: CASRSGSQETQYF. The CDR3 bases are TGTGCCAGCAGAAGCGGGTCCCAAGAGACCCAGTACTTC.

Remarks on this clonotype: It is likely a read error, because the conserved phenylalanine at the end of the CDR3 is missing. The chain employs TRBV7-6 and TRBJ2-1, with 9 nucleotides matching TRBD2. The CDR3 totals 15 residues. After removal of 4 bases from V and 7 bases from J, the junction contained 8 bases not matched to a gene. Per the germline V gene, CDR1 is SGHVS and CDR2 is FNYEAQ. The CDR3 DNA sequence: TGTGCCAGCAGCTCCCCCACTAGCGGGCGTAATGAGCAGTTCTAC. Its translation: CASSSPTSGRNEQFY.

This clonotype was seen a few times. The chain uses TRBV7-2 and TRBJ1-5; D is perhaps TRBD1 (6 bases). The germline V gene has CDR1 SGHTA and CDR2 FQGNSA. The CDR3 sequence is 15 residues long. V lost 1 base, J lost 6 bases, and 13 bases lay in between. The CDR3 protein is CASSLERLGGQPQHF. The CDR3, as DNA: TGTGCCAGCAGCTTAGAGAGACTAGGGGGTCAGCCCCAGCATTTT.

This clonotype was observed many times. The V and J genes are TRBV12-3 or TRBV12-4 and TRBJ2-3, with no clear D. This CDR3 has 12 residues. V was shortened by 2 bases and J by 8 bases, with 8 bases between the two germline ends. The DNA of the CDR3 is TGTGCCAGCAGTTTAAGTTCCCCTACGCAGTATTTT. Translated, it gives CASSLSSPTQYF.

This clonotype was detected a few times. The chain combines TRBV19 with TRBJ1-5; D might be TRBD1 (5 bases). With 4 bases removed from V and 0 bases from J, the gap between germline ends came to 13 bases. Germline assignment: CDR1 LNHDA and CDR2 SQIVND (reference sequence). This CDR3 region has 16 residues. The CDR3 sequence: CASSSRAAYSNQPQHF. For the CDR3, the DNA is TGTGCCAGTAGTAGCAGGGCAGCTTATAGCAATCAGCCCCAGCATTTT. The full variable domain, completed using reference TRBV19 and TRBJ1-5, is DGGITQSPKYLFRKEGQNVTLSCEQNLNHDAMYWYRQDPGQGLRLIYYSQIVNDFQKGDIAEGYSVSREKKESFPLTVTSAQKNPTAFYLCASSSRAAYSNQPQHFGDGTRLSIL.

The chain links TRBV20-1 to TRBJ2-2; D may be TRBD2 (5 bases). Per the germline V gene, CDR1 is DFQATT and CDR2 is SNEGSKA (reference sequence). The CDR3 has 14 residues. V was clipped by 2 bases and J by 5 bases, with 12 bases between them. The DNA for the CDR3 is TGCAGTGCTAGATCATCTACGGGGACCGGGGAGCTGTTTTTT. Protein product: CSARSSTGTGELFF.

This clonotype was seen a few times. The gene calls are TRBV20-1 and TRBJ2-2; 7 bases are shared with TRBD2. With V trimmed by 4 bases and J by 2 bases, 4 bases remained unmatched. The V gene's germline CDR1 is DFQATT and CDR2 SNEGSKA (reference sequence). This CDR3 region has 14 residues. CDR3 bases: TGCAGTGCTACTAGCGGACTAAACACCGGGGAGCTGTTTTTT. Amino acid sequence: CSATSGLNTGELFF.

The CDR3 loop is CASSAAMGMANEQFF. DNA of the CDR3: TGTGCCAGCAGCGCCGCTATGGGGATGGCCAATGAGCAGTTCTTC. The rearrangement links TRBV7-2 to TRBJ2-1, with D unresolved. Germline CDR1 is SGHTA and CDR2 is FQGNSA. V dropped 5 bases and J dropped 6 bases, with 17 bases sitting between them. The CDR3 length is 15 residues.

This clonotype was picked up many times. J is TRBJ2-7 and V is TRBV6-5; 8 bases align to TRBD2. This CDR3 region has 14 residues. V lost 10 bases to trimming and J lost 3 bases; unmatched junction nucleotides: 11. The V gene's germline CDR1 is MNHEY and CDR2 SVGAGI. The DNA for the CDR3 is TGTGCCACCCCCCCACTAGCGGAGATCTACGAGCAGTACTTC. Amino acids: CATPPLAEIYEQYF.